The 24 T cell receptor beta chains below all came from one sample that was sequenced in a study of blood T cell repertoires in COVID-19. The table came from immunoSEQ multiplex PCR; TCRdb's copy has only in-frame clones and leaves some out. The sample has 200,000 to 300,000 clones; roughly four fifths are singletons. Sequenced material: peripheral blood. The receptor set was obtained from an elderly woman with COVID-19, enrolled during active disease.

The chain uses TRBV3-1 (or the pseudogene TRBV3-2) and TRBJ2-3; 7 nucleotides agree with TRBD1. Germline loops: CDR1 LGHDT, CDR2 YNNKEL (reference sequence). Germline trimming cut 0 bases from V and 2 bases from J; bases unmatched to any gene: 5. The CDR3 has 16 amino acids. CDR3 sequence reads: CASSQDTTGYTDTQYF. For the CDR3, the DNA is TGTGCCAGCAGCCAAGATACGACAGGGTACACAGATACGCAGTATTTT.

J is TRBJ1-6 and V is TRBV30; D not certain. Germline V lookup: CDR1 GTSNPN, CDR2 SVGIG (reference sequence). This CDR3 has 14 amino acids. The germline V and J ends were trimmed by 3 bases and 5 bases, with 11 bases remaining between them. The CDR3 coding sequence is TGTGCCTGGAGCCTTACACAAAATAATTCACCCCTCCACTTT. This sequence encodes CAWSLTQNNSPLHF.

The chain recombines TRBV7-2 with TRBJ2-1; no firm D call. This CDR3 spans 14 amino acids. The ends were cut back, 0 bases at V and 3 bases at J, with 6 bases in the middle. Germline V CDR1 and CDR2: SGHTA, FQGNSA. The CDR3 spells CASSLALSYNEQFF. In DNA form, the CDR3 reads TGTGCCAGCAGCTTAGCGCTCAGCTACAATGAGCAGTTCTTC.

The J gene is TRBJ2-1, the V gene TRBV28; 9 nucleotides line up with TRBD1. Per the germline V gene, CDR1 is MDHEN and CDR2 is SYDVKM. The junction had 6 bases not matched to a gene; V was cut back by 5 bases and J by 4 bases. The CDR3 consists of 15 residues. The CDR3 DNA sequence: TGTGCCAGCAGTCGCCCCGGGACAGGGTACAATGAGCAGTTCTTC. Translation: CASSRPGTGYNEQFF.

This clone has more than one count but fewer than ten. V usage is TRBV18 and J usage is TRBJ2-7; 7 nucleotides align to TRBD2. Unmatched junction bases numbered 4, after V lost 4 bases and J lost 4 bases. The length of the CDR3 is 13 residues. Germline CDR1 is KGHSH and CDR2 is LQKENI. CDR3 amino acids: CASSQGEGYEQYF. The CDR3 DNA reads TGTGCCAGCTCACAAGGGGAGGGTTACGAGCAGTACTTC.

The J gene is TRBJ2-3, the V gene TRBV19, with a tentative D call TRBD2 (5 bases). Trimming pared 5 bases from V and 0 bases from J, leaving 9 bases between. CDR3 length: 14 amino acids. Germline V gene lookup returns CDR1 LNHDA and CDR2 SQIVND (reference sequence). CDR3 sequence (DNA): TGTGCCAGTAGTTACCGGACTAGCACAGATACGCAGTATTTT. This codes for CASSYRTSTDTQYF.

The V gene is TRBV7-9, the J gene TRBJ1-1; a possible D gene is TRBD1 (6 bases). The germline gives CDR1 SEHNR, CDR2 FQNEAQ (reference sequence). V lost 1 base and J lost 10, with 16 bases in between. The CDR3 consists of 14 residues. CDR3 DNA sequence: TGTGCCAGCAGCTTAGAGAGTATCGGGGGGCGAGCTTTCTTT. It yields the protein CASSLESIGGRAFF.

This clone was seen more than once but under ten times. CDR3: CASSEAGTGNQPQHF. The CDR3 bases are TGTGCCAGCAGTGAAGCCGGGACAGGTAATCAGCCCCAGCATTTT. This rearrangement joins TRBV2 to TRBJ1-5, with TRBD1 matching over 8 bases. This CDR3 region has 15 residues. Germline V gene lookup returns CDR1 SNHLY and CDR2 FYNNEI. J lost 4 bases, V lost 0 bases, and 2 bases had no gene match.

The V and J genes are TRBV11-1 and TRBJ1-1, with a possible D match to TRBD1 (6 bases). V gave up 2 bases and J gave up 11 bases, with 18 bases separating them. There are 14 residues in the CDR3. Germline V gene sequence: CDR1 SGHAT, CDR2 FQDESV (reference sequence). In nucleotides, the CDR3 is TGTGCCAGCAGCTTATTCGGAGACAGGTCGCGCGCTTTCTTT. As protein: CASSLFGDRSRAFF.

The CDR3 region is CASKQNYGYTF. DNA for the CDR3: TGTGCCAGCAAACAGAACTATGGCTACACCTTC. This chain uses TRBV2 with TRBJ1-2; D is undetermined. V shed 7 bases and J shed 2 bases, with 5 bases lying between them. The CDR3 totals 11 residues. Germline values: CDR1 SNHLY, CDR2 FYNNEI.

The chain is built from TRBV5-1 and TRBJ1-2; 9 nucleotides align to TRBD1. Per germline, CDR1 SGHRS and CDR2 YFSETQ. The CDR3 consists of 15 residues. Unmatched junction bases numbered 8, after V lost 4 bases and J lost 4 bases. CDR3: CASSRWTGEVYGYTF. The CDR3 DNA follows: TGCGCCAGCAGCAGATGGACAGGGGAAGTCTATGGCTACACCTTC. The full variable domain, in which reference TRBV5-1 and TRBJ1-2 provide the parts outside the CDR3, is KAGVTQTPRYLIKTRGQQVTLSCSPISGHRSVSWYQQTPGQGLQFLFEYFSETQRNKGNFPGRFSGRQFSNSRSEMNVSTLELGDSALYLCASSRWTGEVYGYTFGSGTRLTVV.

CDR3 loop: CASSLAGQGITTFF. The CDR3 region has the DNA TGTGCCAGCAGCTTAGCGGGACAGGGAATTACAACTTTCTTT. This chain connects TRBV7-8 to TRBJ1-1, with 9 bases identical to TRBD1. The CDR3 consists of 14 residues. J was trimmed by 12 bases and V by 0 bases; bases with no gene match: 8. Germline V CDR1 and CDR2: SGHVS, FQNEAQ.

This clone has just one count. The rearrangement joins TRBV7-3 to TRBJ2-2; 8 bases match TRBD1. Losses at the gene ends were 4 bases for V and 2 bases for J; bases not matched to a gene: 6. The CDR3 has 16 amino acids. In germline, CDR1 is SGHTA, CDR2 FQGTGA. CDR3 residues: CASSWTGTGNTGELFF. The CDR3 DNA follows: TGTGCCAGCAGCTGGACCGGGACAGGAAACACCGGGGAGCTGTTTTTT.

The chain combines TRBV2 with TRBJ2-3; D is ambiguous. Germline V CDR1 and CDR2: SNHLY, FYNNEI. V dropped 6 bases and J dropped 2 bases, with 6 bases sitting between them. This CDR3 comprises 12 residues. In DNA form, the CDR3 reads TGTGCCAGCAGCTTTAACACAGATACGCAGTATTTT. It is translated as CASSFNTDTQYF.

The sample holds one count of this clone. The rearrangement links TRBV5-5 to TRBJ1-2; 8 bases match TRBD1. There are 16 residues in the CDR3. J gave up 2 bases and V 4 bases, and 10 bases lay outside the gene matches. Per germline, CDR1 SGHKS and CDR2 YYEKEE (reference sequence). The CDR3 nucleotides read TGTGCCAGCAGCAGAGGCGGAGGGACAGGCAACTATGGCTACACCTTC. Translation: CASSRGGGTGNYGYTF. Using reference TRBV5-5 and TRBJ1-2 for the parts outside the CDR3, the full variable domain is DAGVTQSPTHLIKTRGQQVTLRCSPISGHKSVSWYQQVLGQGPQFIFQYYEKEERGRGNFPDRFSARQFPNYSSELNVNALLLGDSALYLCASSRGGGTGNYGYTFGSGTRLTVV.

The CDR3 DNA reads as TGCGCCAGCAGCTCAGCAGGGGGTCGGACTGAAGCTTTCTTT. It translates to CASSSAGGRTEAFF. The V and J genes are TRBV5-1 and TRBJ1-1, with 7 positions matching TRBD1. The CDR3 extends over 14 amino acids. Germline loops: CDR1 SGHRS, CDR2 YFSETQ. Trimming at V came to 3 bases and at J to 5 bases, leaving 7 bases not matched to a gene.

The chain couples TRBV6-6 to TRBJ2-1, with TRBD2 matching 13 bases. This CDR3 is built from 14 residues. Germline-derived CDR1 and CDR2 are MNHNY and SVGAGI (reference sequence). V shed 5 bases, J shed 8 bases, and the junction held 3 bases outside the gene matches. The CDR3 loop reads CASSRTSGGYEQFF. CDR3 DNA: TGTGCCAGCAGTAGGACTAGCGGGGGCTATGAGCAGTTCTTC.

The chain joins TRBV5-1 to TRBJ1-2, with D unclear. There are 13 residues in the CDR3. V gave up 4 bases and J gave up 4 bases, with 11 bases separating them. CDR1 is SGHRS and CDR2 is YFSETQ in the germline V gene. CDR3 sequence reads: CASSPESIYGYTF. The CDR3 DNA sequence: TGCGCCAGCAGCCCCGAGTCTATCTATGGCTACACCTTC.

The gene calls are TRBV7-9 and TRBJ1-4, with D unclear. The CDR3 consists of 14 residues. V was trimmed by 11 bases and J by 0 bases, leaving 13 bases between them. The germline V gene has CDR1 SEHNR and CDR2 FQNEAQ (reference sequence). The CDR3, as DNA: TGTGCCTTAACTATCAGCGCAACTAATGAAAAACTGTTTTTT. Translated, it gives CALTISATNEKLFF.

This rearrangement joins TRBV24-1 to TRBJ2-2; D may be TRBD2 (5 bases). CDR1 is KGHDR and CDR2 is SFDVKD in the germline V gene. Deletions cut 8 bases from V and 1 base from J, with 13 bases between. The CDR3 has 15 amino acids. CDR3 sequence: CATNDAGRNTGELFF. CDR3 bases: TGTGCCACCAACGATGCGGGCAGGAACACCGGGGAGCTGTTTTTT.

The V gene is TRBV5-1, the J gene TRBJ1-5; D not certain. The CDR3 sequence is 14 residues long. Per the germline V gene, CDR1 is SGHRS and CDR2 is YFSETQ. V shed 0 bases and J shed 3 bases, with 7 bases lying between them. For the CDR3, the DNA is TGCGCCAGCAGCTTGGGAGGGTTCAATCAGCCCCAGCATTTT. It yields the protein CASSLGGFNQPQHF.

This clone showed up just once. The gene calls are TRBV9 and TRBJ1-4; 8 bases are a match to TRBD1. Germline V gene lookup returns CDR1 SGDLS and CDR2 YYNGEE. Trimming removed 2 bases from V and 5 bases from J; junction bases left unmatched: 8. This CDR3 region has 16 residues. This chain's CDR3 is CASSVGRTGRNEKLFF. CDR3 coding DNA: TGTGCCAGCAGCGTTGGAAGGACAGGGCGAAATGAAAAACTGTTTTTT.

The CDR3 spells CASTQGADTQYF. The CDR3 DNA sequence: TGTGCCAGCACCCAGGGGGCAGATACGCAGTATTTT. This chain connects TRBV7-2 to TRBJ2-3, with 7 nucleotides matching TRBD1. Germline V gives CDR1 SGHTA, CDR2 FQGNSA. The CDR3 loop spans 12 amino acids. V shed 7 bases and J 4 bases; nucleotides not matched to a gene: 2.

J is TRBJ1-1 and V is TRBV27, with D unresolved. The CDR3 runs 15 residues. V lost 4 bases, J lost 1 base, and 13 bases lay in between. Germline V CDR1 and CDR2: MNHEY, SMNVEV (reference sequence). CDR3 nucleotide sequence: TGTGCCAGCAGTTCTCTGCGACTGGGGAACACTGAAGCTTTCTTT. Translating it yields CASSSLRLGNTEAFF.